This TCR beta chain stems from a study of T cell changes during pregnancy in multiple sclerosis. Sequencing was performed with immunoSEQ multiplex PCR; in TCRdb, only in-frame clones are kept and a portion is missing. The repertoire holds 60,000 to 90,000 clones, with 85% to 95% as singletons. The receptor's source is a female donor in good health, enrolled as a control in a pregnancy study. The sample here was peripheral blood, taken after pregnancy.

The CDR3: CARTLSPGTNLAKNIQYF. The CDR3 DNA sequence: TGTGCCAGAACTCTAAGCCCAGGGACAAACCTAGCCAAAAACATTCAGTACTTC. The chain joins TRBV2 to TRBJ2-4, with a weak D call TRBD1 (6 bases). V lost 9 bases to trimming and J lost 0 bases, with 24 bases between them. Germline V CDR1 and CDR2: SNHLY, FYNNEI. CDR3 length: 18 residues. Filled out from reference TRBV2 and TRBJ2-4, the complete variable domain reads EPEVTQTPSHQVTQMGQEVILRCVPISNHLYFYWYRQILGQKVEFLVSFYNNEISEKSEIFDDQFSVERPDGSNFTLKIRSTKLEDSAMYFCARTLSPGTNLAKNIQYFGAGTRLSVL.